A selection of T cell receptor beta chains follows, all from one sample in a study of T cell changes during pregnancy in multiple sclerosis. The protocol was immunoSEQ multiplex PCR, while the TCRdb copy is restricted to in-frame clones and leaves out a portion. The data hold approximately 69,000 clones, with roughly 94% observed a single time. This material consisted of peripheral blood, taken in the third trimester of pregnancy. All receptors derive from a female donor with multiple sclerosis, enrolled in a pregnancy study. Each CDR3 is given with its conserved first and last residue. The D gene is left open where the match is weak.

TRBJ1-1 TRBV29-1 . CSGLGRGNTEAFF TGCAGCGGTTTGGGGCGGGGGAACACTGAAGCTTTCTTT
TRBJ1-4 TRBV19 TRBD1 CASSTRQGARGEKLFF TGTGCCAGTAGTACCCGACAGGGGGCAAGAGGTGAAAAACTGTTTTTT
TRBJ2-1 TRBV6-5 TRBD2 CASSSSSGGPGNEQFF TGTGCCAGCAGTTCATCTAGCGGGGGGCCGGGGAATGAGCAGTTCTTC
TRBJ1-5 TRBV9 TRBD1 CASSGGQDNQPQHF TGTGCCAGCAGCGGGGGACAGGACAATCAGCCCCAGCATTTT
TRBJ2-2 TRBV29-1 . CSVKTGINTGELFF TGCAGCGTAAAAACAGGGATCAACACCGGGGAGCTGTTTTTT
TRBJ2-3 TRBV11-3 . CASSLRGTDTQYF TGTGCCAGCAGCTTACGGGGCACAGATACGCAGTATTTT
TRBJ2-5 TRBV25-1 . CASSAYLAPFQETQYF TGTGCCAGCAGCGCCTATCTAGCTCCGTTCCAAGAGACCCAGTACTTC
TRBJ2-7 TRBV4-2 TRBD1 CASSLAGQGYEQYF TGTGCCAGCAGCCTGGCCGGACAGGGATACGAGCAGTACTTC
TRBJ2-7 TRBV6-6 TRBD1 CASSYSQGAYEQYF TGTGCCAGCAGTTACTCTCAGGGGGCCTACGAGCAGTACTTC
TRBJ2-5 TRBV9 TRBD1 CASSEGQGVETQYF TGTGCCAGCAGCGAGGGACAGGGGGTAGAGACCCAGTACTTC
TRBJ2-3 TRBV13 . CASSFFRRDTQYF TGTGCCAGCAGCTTTTTTAGGAGAGATACGCAGTATTTT
TRBJ2-3 TRBV5-8 TRBD2 CASSVGLAVSTDTQYF TGTGCCAGCAGCGTGGGACTAGCGGTGAGCACAGATACGCAGTATTTT
TRBJ1-5 TRBV6-5 . CASSRRGAGNQPQHF TGTGCCAGCAGTCGCAGGGGCGCCGGCAATCAGCCCCAGCATTTT
TRBJ2-3 TRBV19 TRBD2 CASSITGGLDTQYF TGTGCCAGTAGTATAACGGGGGGGCTCGATACGCAGTATTTT
TRBJ2-7 TRBV2 TRBD2 CASSEPGLDRYEQYF TGTGCCAGCAGTGAACCCGGACTAGATCGCTACGAGCAGTACTTC
TRBJ2-7 TRBV5-1 TRBD1 CASSLGGQSSYEQYF TGCGCCAGCAGCTTAGGGGGCCAAAGCTCCTACGAGCAGTACTTC
TRBJ1-5 TRBV6-1 TRBD1 CASSPDRGREPQHF TGTGCCAGCAGCCCTGACAGGGGCCGGGAGCCCCAGCATTTT
TRBJ2-7 TRBV7-9 . CASSLRPGEQYF TGTGCCAGCAGCTTAAGGCCCGGGGAGCAGTACTTC